The clone carrying this T cell receptor beta chain was recorded once. Its antigen is undetermined. This table comes from immunoSEQ multiplex PCR, and its TCRdb copy is limited to in-frame clones, with some not included. The sample shows approximately 73,000 clones, roughly 88% of them seen only once. The record originates from a study of OX40 agonist ivuxolimab in advanced cancers. The overall study: Patients in dose escalation had liver, melanoma, kidney or head and neck cancers. Prior therapy, whether anti-PD-1, anti-PD-L1 or anti-CTLA-4, was allowed, and 40% had some. Partial responses were achieved by three patients, one with hepatocellular carcinoma and two with cutaneous melanoma.

General study points: Expanded peripheral T cell antigen specificity was not determined.

The TCR sequence derives from an adult with an advanced solid tumor such as melanoma, head and neck, liver or kidney cancer. Sequencing used CD4+ or CD8+ T cells sorted from blood, obtained in a trial of the OX40 agonist ivuxolimab.

CDR3 DNA sequence: TGCGCCAGCAGCCAGATGACTAGCGGGGGGGCCGGAGATACGCAGTATTTT. This sequence encodes CASSQMTSGGAGDTQYF. This chain connects TRBV4-1 to TRBJ2-3; 14 positions match TRBD2. CDR3 size: 17 residues. V was clipped by 3 bases and J by 5 bases; unmatched bases: 7. Germline values: CDR1 MGHRA, CDR2 YSYEKL.